This T cell receptor beta chain was retrieved from a study of T cells in Graves' hyperthyroidism and ophthalmopathy. Study overall: Initial diagnosis, before any treatment, was when peripheral blood was collected. Overall study findings and caveats: Blood also showed most of the thyroid clonotypes that were expanded above 0.001.

This clonotype was counted many times. Its antigen is currently unknown. Amplified regions were TCR beta CDR3 sequences from RNA transcripts. The TCR CDR3 first-round RT-PCR relied on the HTBI primer set. TCRdb recomputed calls from the multiplex PCR reads with MiXCR, one row per CDR3 protein. In the table there are 500,000 to 600,000 distinct CDR3 sequences, roughly 17% of which are singletons. Germline CDR1 SGHAT, CDR2 FQNNGV. There are 16 residues in the CDR3. The trim removed 4 bases at V and 1 base at J, leaving 5 bases unmatched. The clonotype comes from a woman between 18 and 29 years old with Graves' hyperthyroidism. The V gene is TRBV11-2, the J gene TRBJ2-5; TRBD2 matches 11 bases. Sequences were obtained from blood. For the CDR3, the DNA is TGTGCCAGCAGCTCCCCGGGACTAGCGGTCCAAGAGACCCAGTACTTC. It specifies CASSSPGLAVQETQYF.